This TCR beta chain was found in a study of CD8+CD57+ T cells in acquired aplastic anemia. Study-wide context: Sorted CD4+ and CD8+ cell DNA averaged roughly 3.2 ug. Sequencing produced an average of about 10.8 million reads per healthy donor for CD4+ cells.

Germline V gene lookup returns CDR1 SQVTM and CDR2 ANQGSEA. The CDR3 contains 13 residues. General study results and limits: A significant difference in CD8+ Simpson's diversity between patients and controls was not found. Patients and controls shared fewer than 30 CD8+ CDR3 sequences.

TCR beta VDJ combinations and CDR3 sequences were profiled from genomic DNA. MiXCR, run by TCRdb on the reads, gives a single entry per CDR3 protein. The sample has about 180,000 distinct CDR3 sequences, roughly half seen once. As for this clonotype: The antigen remains undetermined. One junction end disagrees with the germline gene, perhaps due to a read error.

The sample consisted of sorted CD4+, CD8+, or CD8+CD57+ T cells (not recorded which) from PBMCs. The V and J genes are TRBV29-1 and TRBJ1-1; no clear D gene. The sequence was obtained from a human donor in good health. CDR3 protein: CRGGGELNTEAFF. CDR3 coding DNA: TGCAGGGGTGGCGGAGAGTTGAACACTGAGGCTTTCTTT.